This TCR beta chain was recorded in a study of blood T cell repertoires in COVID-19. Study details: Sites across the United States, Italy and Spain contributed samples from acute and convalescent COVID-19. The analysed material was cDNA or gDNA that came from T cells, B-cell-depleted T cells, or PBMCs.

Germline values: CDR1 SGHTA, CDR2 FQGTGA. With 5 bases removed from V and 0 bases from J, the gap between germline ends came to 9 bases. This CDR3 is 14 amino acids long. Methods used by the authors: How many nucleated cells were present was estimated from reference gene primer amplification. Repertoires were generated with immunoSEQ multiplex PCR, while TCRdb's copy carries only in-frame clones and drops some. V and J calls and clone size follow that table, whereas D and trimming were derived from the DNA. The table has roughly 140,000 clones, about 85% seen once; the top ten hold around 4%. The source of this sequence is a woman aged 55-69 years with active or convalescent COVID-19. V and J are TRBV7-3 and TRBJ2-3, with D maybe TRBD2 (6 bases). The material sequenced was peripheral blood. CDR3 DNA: TGTGCCAGCAGCATAGGGACTAGCACAGATACGCAGTATTTT. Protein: CASSIGTSTDTQYF.